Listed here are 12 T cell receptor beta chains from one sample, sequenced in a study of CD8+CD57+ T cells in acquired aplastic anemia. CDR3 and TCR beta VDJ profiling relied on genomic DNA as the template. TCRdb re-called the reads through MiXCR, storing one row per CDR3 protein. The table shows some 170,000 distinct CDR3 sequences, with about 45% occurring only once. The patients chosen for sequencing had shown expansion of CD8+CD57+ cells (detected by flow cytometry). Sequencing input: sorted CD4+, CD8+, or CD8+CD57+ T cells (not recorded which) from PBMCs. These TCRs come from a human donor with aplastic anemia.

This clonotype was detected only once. In nucleotides, the CDR3 is TGTGCCAGCAGAGCCGGGACTAGCGGGAGGAATGAGCAGTTCTTC. Encoded protein: CASRAGTSGRNEQFF. The chain has TRBV2 and TRBJ2-1; 15 bases are a match to TRBD2. The CDR3 has 15 amino acids. The germline V gene encodes CDR1 SNHLY and CDR2 FYNNEI. J gave up 7 bases and V 6 bases, and 4 bases lay outside the gene matches.

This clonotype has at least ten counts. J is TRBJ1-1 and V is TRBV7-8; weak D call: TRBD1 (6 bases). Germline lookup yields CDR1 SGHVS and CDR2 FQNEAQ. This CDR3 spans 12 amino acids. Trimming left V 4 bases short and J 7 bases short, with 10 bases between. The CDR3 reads CASSSTGFEAFF. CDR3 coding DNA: TGTGCCAGCAGCTCAACAGGGTTTGAAGCTTTCTTT.

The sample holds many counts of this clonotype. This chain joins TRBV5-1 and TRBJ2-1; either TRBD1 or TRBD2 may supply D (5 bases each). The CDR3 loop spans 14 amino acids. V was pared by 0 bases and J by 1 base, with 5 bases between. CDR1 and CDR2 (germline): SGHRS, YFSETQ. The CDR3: CASSLGGSYNEQFF. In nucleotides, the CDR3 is TGCGCCAGCAGCTTGGGGGGGTCCTACAATGAGCAGTTCTTC.

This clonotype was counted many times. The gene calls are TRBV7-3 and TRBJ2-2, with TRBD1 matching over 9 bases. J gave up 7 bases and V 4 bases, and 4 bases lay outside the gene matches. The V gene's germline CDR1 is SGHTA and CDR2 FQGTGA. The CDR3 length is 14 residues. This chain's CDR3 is CASSSQGANGELFF. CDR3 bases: TGTGCCAGCAGCTCACAGGGGGCGAACGGGGAGCTGTTTTTT.

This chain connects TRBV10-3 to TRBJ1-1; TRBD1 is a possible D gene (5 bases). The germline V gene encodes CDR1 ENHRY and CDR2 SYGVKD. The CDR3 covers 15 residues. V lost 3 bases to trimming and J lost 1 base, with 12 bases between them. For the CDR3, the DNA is TGTGCCATCAGTGACGCTTCCGGGGGGAACACTGAAGCTTTCTTT. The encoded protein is CAISDASGGNTEAFF.

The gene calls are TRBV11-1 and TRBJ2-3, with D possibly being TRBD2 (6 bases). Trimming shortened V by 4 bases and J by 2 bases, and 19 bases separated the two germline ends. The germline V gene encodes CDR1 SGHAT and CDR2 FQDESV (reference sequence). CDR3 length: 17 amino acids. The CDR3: CASSSGGAKPYTDTQYF. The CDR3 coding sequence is TGTGCCAGCAGCTCGGGCGGGGCCAAGCCGTACACAGATACGCAGTATTTT.

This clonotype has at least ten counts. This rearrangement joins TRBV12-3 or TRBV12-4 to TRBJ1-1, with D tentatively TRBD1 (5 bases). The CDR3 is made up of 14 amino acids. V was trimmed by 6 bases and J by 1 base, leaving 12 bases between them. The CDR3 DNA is TGTGCCAGCAGCCAAGCGGGGGGGAACACTGAAGCTTTCTTT. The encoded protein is CASSQAGGNTEAFF.

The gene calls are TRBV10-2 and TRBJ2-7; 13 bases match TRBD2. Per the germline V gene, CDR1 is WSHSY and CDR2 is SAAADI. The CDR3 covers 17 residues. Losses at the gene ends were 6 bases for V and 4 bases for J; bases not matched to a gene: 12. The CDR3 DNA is TGCGCCAGCAGCTTAATACCGGGACTAGCGGGGTTTTACGAGCAGTACTTC. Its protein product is CASSLIPGLAGFYEQYF.

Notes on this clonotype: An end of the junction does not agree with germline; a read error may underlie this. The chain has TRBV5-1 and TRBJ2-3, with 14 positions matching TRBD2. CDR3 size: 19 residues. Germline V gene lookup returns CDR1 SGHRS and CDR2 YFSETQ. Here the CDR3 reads CASSLGRLAGGLGTDTRYF. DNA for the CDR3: TGCGCCAGCAGCTTGGGGAGACTAGCGGGGGGGCTGGGCACAGATACGCGGTATTTT.

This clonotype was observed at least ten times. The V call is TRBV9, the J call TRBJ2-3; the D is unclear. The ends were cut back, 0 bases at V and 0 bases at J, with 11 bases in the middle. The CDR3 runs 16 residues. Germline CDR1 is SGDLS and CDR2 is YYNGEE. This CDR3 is CASSVAMGSSTDTQYF. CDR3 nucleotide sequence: TGTGCCAGCAGCGTAGCTATGGGGTCTAGCACAGATACGCAGTATTTT.

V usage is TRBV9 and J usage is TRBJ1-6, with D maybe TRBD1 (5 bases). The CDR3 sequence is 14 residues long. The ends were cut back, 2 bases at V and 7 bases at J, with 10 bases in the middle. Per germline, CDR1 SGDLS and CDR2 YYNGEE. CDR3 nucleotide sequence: TGTGCCAGCAGCGTGAAGGGGCGGAATTCACCCCTCCACTTT. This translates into CASSVKGRNSPLHF.

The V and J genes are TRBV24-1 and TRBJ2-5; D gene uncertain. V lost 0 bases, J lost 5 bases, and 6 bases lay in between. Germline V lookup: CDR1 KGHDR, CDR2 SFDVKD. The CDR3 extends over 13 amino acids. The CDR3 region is CATSDLPGETQYF. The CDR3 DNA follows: TGTGCCACCAGTGATTTGCCGGGCGAGACCCAGTACTTC.